These 23 T cell receptor beta chains were all obtained from the same sample, sequenced in a study of blood T cell repertoires in COVID-19. TCRdb keeps only in-frame clones here, not all; method: immunoSEQ multiplex PCR. The sample consists of some 200,000 clones, more than 75% of them appearing once. Sequencing input: PBMCs or T cells enriched from blood (not recorded which). The receptors come from a woman between 40 and 55 years old with acute COVID-19.

The chain has TRBV6-2 or TRBV6-3 and TRBJ2-7, with TRBD1 identical over 10 bases. With 6 bases clipped from V and 6 bases from J, the junction kept 14 bases outside the gene matches. From germline, CDR1 is MNHEY and CDR2 SVGEGT. The CDR3 spans 16 residues. The CDR3 sequence is CASSRARDRGIGEQYF. CDR3 nucleotides: TGTGCCAGCAGCCGGGCCCGGGACAGGGGAATAGGCGAGCAGTACTTC.

The V gene is TRBV29-1, the J gene TRBJ2-7, with TRBD1 matching over 8 bases. This CDR3 has 14 amino acids. Germline V lookup: CDR1 SQVTM, CDR2 ANQGSEA. The V and J ends lost 4 bases and 2 bases, in that order; junction bases with no gene match: 7. The DNA of the CDR3 is TGCAGCGTTGTACAGGGGGACCCCGCCTACGAGCAGTACTTC. Translated: CSVVQGDPAYEQYF.

This clone was seen once. The V and J genes are TRBV12-3 or TRBV12-4 and TRBJ1-1; no clear D. The V end was cut by 6 bases, the J end by 4 bases, with 12 bases between. The CDR3 covers 13 residues. DNA of the CDR3: TGTGCCAGCAGCCCCTCCTGGGCCACTGAAGCTTTCTTT. Translated, it gives CASSPSWATEAFF.

V usage is TRBV7-9 and J usage is TRBJ1-2; TRBD1 aligns across 8 bases. The CDR3 spans 13 residues. Losses at the gene ends were 5 bases for V and 5 bases for J; bases not matched to a gene: 4. Germline V gene lookup returns CDR1 SEHNR and CDR2 FQNEAQ (reference sequence). DNA of the CDR3: TGTGCCAGCAGCCTGACAGGGGAGTATGGCTACACCTTC. Translated: CASSLTGEYGYTF. The full variable domain, rest sourced from reference TRBV7-9 and TRBJ1-2, is DTGVSQNPRHKITKRGQNVTFRCDPISEHNRLYWYRQTLGQGPEFLTYFQNEAQLEKSRLLSDRFSAERPKGSFSTLEIQRTEQGDSAMYLCASSLTGEYGYTFGSGTRLTVV.

This rearrangement joins TRBV5-1 to TRBJ2-3; TRBD2 agrees at 9 bases. Unmatched junction bases numbered 10, after V lost 4 bases and J lost 4 bases. CDR1 and CDR2 from the germline V gene are SGHRS and YFSETQ. The CDR3 extends over 16 amino acids. The CDR3 bases are TGCGCCAGCAGCGTCCCTAGCGGGGCCGGGGCAGATACGCAGTATTTT. This codes for CASSVPSGAGADTQYF.

The chain joins TRBV7-2 to TRBJ2-5; 7 nucleotides align to TRBD1. From germline, CDR1 is SGHTA and CDR2 FQGNSA. The CDR3 is 15 amino acids. V lost 4 bases to trimming and J lost 6 bases; unmatched junction nucleotides: 11. The CDR3 region is CASSWGWTGSKTQYF. The CDR3, as DNA: TGTGCCAGCAGCTGGGGGTGGACAGGCTCGAAGACCCAGTACTTC.

The rearrangement joins TRBV20-1 to TRBJ1-1; no reliable D call. This CDR3 contains 11 residues. Per germline, CDR1 DFQATT and CDR2 SNEGSKA (reference sequence). Trimming cost V 6 bases and J 4 bases, with 9 bases left between them. CDR3 in DNA: TGCAGTGCACCAGAGGGCACTGAAGCTTTCTTT. It translates to CSAPEGTEAFF.

This sequence joins TRBV29-1 and TRBJ2-1; 11 bases are a match to TRBD2. Germline trimming cut 2 bases from V and 14 bases from J; bases unmatched to any gene: 14. The CDR3 extends over 15 amino acids. Germline-derived CDR1 and CDR2 are SQVTM and ANQGSEA. Here the CDR3 DNA reads TGCAGCGTTGAAAGCGGGACTAGCGGATTCAGGGGGGAGTTCTTC. It encodes CSVESGTSGFRGEFF.

The chain has TRBV19 and TRBJ1-3; D is possibly TRBD1 (5 bases). CDR1 is LNHDA and CDR2 is SQIVND in the germline V gene (reference sequence). CDR3 length: 13 amino acids. The V end lost 9 bases, the J end lost 3 bases, and 12 bases lay between the germline ends. The CDR3 DNA is TGTGCCAGCGGGGGATCCCTTGGAAACACCATATATTTT. It yields the protein CASGGSLGNTIYF.

The CDR3 reads CASSSGAAGEAFF. CDR3 nucleotide sequence: TGTGCCAGCAGCTCAGGAGCGGCAGGTGAAGCTTTCTTT. This sequence joins TRBV7-3 and TRBJ1-1; D remains ambiguous. Looked up from germline, CDR1 is SGHTA and CDR2 is FQGTGA. This CDR3 region has 13 residues. V was shortened by 4 bases and J by 7 bases, with 13 bases between the two germline ends.

The rearrangement links TRBV28 to TRBJ2-2, with 8 bases aligning to TRBD2. The CDR3 is 14 residues long. The germline V gene has CDR1 MDHEN and CDR2 SYDVKM. V lost 8 bases to trimming and J lost 0 bases; unmatched junction nucleotides: 2. CDR3 sequence (DNA): TGTGCCAGCCAAGCGGGAGCGAACACCGGGGAGCTGTTTTTT. Translation: CASQAGANTGELFF.

This chain's CDR3 is CASSQLAGTGVEKLFF. Here the CDR3 DNA reads TGTGCCAGCAGCCAATTAGCCGGGACAGGGGTTGAAAAACTGTTTTTT. The chain is built from TRBV14 and TRBJ1-4, with 10 bases that match TRBD1. The CDR3 runs 16 residues. V trimming: 2 bases; J trimming: 7 bases; junction bases outside the gene matches: 7. In germline, CDR1 is SGHDN, CDR2 FVKESK.

V and J are TRBV3-1 (or the pseudogene TRBV3-2) and TRBJ1-1; the D is unclear. The V gene's germline CDR1 is LGHDT and CDR2 YNNKEL (reference sequence). There are 14 residues in the CDR3. V lost 0 bases, J lost 1 base, and 6 bases lay in between. CDR3 region: CASSQELWNTEAFF. The CDR3 coding sequence is TGTGCCAGCAGCCAAGAGCTATGGAACACTGAAGCTTTCTTT.

The V and J genes are TRBV2 and TRBJ2-2, with TRBD1 identical over 7 bases. The CDR3 extends over 15 amino acids. Losses at the gene ends were 6 bases for V and 5 bases for J; bases not matched to a gene: 9. The V gene's germline CDR1 is SNHLY and CDR2 FYNNEI. In DNA form, the CDR3 reads TGTGCCAGCAGCCCGCTTACAGGGGAAACCGGGGAGCTGTTTTTT. This codes for CASSPLTGETGELFF.

This rearrangement joins TRBV18 to TRBJ1-5, with 9 bases aligning to TRBD1. Germline loops: CDR1 KGHSH, CDR2 LQKENI. V dropped 4 bases and J dropped 6; count of bases not matched to a gene: 13. This CDR3 is built from 17 residues. The DNA for the CDR3 is TGTGCCAGCTCACAGACGGACAGGGGCCGCCGGGGTCAGCCCCAGCATTTT. It translates to CASSQTDRGRRGQPQHF.

The chain couples TRBV27 to TRBJ1-2; D might be TRBD1 (5 bases). Trimming shortened V by 3 bases and J by 2 bases, and 10 bases separated the two germline ends. Germline V gives CDR1 MNHEY, CDR2 SMNVEV (reference sequence). The CDR3 totals 14 residues. The CDR3 coding sequence is TGTGCCAGCAGTTTTGGCAGGGCAAACTATGGCTACACCTTC. It translates to CASSFGRANYGYTF.

This sequence joins TRBV30 and TRBJ2-4, with 8 nucleotides matching TRBD1. V gave up 5 bases and J gave up 0 bases; unmatched junction bases: 3. This CDR3 has 14 amino acids. CDR1 is GTSNPN and CDR2 is SVGIG in the germline V gene (reference sequence). The CDR3 nucleotides are TGTGCCTGGGAGACAGGGGTAGCCAAAAACATTCAGTACTTC. Protein product: CAWETGVAKNIQYF.

This clone was seen a single time. The junction departs from germline at one end; a sequencing error may be responsible. The chain has TRBV6-5 and TRBJ1-5; tentative D call: TRBD1 (5 bases). CDR3 length: 13 amino acids. Germline V CDR1 and CDR2: MNHEY, SVGAGI. The CDR3 loop is CACRADSNQPQHF. The CDR3 region has the DNA TGTGCCTGCAGGGCTGATAGCAATCAGCCCCAGCATTTT.

V gene TRBV19 combines with J gene TRBJ2-2; TRBD1 matches at 8 bases. This CDR3 is built from 18 residues. J gave up 4 bases and V 2 bases, and 12 bases lay outside the gene matches. Germline V CDR1 and CDR2: LNHDA, SQIVND (reference sequence). CDR3 sequence (DNA): TGTGCCAGTAGTATACCCCGAGACAGGGGTGGTATCACCGGGGAGCTGTTTTTT. Translated, it gives CASSIPRDRGGITGELFF.

This clone has a single count. CDR3 DNA: TGCAGCGTTGAAGATCTTAGATTACAGGGACCAACTAATGAAAAACTGTTTTTT. Protein product: CSVEDLRLQGPTNEKLFF. The rearrangement joins TRBV29-1 to TRBJ1-4; TRBD1 is a possible D gene (6 bases). The CDR3 has 18 residues. Germline CDR1 SQVTM, CDR2 ANQGSEA. V was pared by 0 bases and J by 0 bases, with 17 bases between.

This clone was counted between two and nine times. This chain joins TRBV19 and TRBJ2-2; a possible D gene is TRBD1 (6 bases). V shed 4 bases and J shed 12 bases, with 21 bases lying between them. Germline lookup yields CDR1 LNHDA and CDR2 SQIVND (reference sequence). The CDR3 totals 15 residues. The CDR3 coding sequence is TGTGCCAGTAGTAGGTTAGGGGGACGGTCCGAGAAGCTGTTTTTT. This sequence encodes CASSRLGGRSEKLFF.

The chain recombines TRBV7-9 with TRBJ2-7; TRBD2 matches at 8 bases. Per germline, CDR1 SEHNR and CDR2 FQNEAQ (reference sequence). The CDR3 loop spans 16 amino acids. J was trimmed by 2 bases and V by 6 bases; bases with no gene match: 12. The CDR3 coding sequence is TGTGCCAGCAGATTGCTCGGGGGGGCAGGGGCCTACGAGCAGTACTTC. Its translation: CASRLLGGAGAYEQYF.

The chain recombines TRBV6-2 or TRBV6-3 with TRBJ1-2; a possible D gene is TRBD1 (6 bases). V lost 2 bases and J lost 8, with 12 bases in between. Germline V gives CDR1 MNHEY, CDR2 SVGEGT. The CDR3 is 13 residues long. CDR3 DNA: TGTGCCAGCAGTTACCCAGGGGATCGGGGCTACACCTTC. It translates to CASSYPGDRGYTF.